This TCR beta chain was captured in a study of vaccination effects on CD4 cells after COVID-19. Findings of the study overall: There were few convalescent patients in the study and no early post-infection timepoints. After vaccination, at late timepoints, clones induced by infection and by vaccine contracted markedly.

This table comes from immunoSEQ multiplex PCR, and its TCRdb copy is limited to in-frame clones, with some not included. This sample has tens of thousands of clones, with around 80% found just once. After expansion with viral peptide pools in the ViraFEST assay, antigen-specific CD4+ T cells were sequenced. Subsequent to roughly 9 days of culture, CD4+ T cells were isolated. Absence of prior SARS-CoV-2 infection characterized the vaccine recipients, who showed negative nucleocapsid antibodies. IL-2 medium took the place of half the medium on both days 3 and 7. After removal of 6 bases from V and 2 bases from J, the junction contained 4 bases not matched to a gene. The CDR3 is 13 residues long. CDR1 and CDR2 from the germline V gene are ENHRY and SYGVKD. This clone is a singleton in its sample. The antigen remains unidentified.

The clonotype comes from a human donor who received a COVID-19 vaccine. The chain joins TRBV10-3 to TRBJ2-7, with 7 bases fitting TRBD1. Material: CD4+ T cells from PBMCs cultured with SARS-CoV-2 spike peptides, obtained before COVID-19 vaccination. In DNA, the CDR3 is TGTGCCATCAGCGACAGGGTAACCTACGAGCAGTACGTC. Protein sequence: CAISDRVTYEQYV.